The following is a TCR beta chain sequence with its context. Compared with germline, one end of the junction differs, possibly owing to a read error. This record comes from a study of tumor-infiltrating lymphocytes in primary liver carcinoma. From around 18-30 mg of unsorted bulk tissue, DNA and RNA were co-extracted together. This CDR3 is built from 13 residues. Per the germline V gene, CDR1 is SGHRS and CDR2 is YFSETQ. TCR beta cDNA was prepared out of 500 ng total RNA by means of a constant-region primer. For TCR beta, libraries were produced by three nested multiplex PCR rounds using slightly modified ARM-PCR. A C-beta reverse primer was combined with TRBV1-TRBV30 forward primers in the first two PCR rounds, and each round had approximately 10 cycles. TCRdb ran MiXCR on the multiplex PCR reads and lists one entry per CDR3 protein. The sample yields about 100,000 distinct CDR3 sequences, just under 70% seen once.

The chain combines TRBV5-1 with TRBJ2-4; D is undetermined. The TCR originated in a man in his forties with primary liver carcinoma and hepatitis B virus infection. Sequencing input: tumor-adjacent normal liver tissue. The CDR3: CVSSLDLQNIQYF. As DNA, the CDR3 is TGCGTCAGCAGCTTGGACCTACAAAACATTCAGTACTTC.